This TCR beta chain was sequenced for a study of blood T cell repertoires in COVID-19 (dated by TCRdb to 2020 to 2021). With regard to the full study: Samples covering the acute and convalescent phases of COVID-19 were provided by collaborators in the United States, Italy and Spain. The prospective study material was composed of cDNA or gDNA derived from T cells, B-cell-depleted T cells, or PBMCs. The dataset comprised deeply sampled blood TCRbeta repertoires from subjects exposed to, actively infected with, or recovered from COVID-19. The repertoires were released in a freely available public database meant as a resource for research on the immune response to SARS-CoV-2. Samples were obtained from the ongoing ImmuneRACE study (first 160 participants) and from 1,254 subjects provided by 6 global collaborators. A de-identified subject ID, COVID-19 status, age in years and sex were almost always included in the sample metadata. Where available, HLA class I and class II types were obtained from metadata supplied by the sample provider rather than from assay-based typing. The paper as a whole reports these results and caveats: How much clinical and demographic metadata was included differed by source and by participant, and the metadata was provided uncurated.

The junction shows trimming of 6 bases on V and 5 bases on J, plus 13 bases between the germline ends. The CDR3 has 13 amino acids, counting the end cysteine and phenylalanine. The read is trimmed to its CDR3 DNA, 39 bases read in frame from base 1. Remarks on this clone: What antigen it recognizes has not been identified. No per-base quality is available; no much larger clone lies one base away.

TCRbeta CDR3 regions were amplified from genomic DNA by means of the immunoSEQ Assay, a bias-controlled multiplex PCR. The study's own analysis went as follows. Nucleated cell counts per sample were estimated from amplification of reference gene primers within the assay. To quantify the absolute abundance of each unique TCRbeta CDR3 rearrangement, sequence reads were collapsed and filtered. For each sample, productive Simpson clonality was calculated by taking the square root of Simpson's diversity index across productive rearrangements. Sourced from immuneACCESS, this table was stored by TCRdb with only in-frame sequences that have V and J called. A share of the clones is absent; for the studies checked, an unresolved V gene accounts for under half, and the remainder has no known explanation. V and J calls and clone size come straight from that table; D and trimming were deduced from the DNA. This sample lists approximately 210,000 clones; over 80% were detected once. The ten most abundant clones make up 0.95% of the sample.

One collaborating source in Seattle enrolled patients during active infection and followed them longitudinally through the course of disease. Whole blood was collected in K2EDTA tubes by collaborating institutions according to the institutions' own protocols. For TCRbeta analysis, collaborators shipped samples as frozen whole blood, isolated PBMCs, or DNA extracted from either of those sample types. Sequenced input: peripheral blood. The receptor comes from a man in his sixties with COVID-19, enrolled during active disease. The chain is assembled from TRBV12-3 or TRBV12-4 and TRBJ1-1; the D gene is unclear. The CDR3 protein sequence reads: CASSFGARTEAFF. The sequence in DNA is TGTGCCAGCAGCTTTGGTGCGCGGACTGAAGCTTTCTTT.